Described below is a single T cell receptor (beta chain) sequence and its context. V was shortened by 4 bases and J by 0 bases, with 10 bases between the two germline ends. Germline CDR1 LGHDT, CDR2 YNNKEL (reference sequence). This CDR3 comprises 16 residues. Every TCR cDNA molecule bore its own unique molecular identifier. One entry per CDR3 protein, called by TCRdb with MiXCR from the 5' RACE reads. The top ten hold more than 20% of the sample, which has some 20,000 distinct CDR3 sequences, more than 8% seen once. Time point here: blood at routine non-recurrence follow-up after resection. This sample was included in a study of spatial heterogeneity in lung cancer.

The rearrangement uses TRBV3-1 and TRBJ1-6; D not certain. This clonotype was sampled from a male donor with early-stage non-small cell lung cancer. The specimen was PBMCs, collected at follow-up. The CDR3 DNA reads TGTGCCAGCAGCCGAGGTACTAGCTCCTATAATTCACCCCTCCACTTT. This codes for CASSRGTSSYNSPLHF.